One sample yielded the 30 T cell receptor beta chains listed below, sequenced in a study of blood T cells in healthy people across ages. Next came a second PCR, run for about 6 to 11 cycles, which used a sample-barcoded 5' primer along with a J-beta primer mix. TCRdb re-called the 5' RACE reads with MiXCR, one entry per CDR3 protein. The table has roughly 650,000 distinct CDR3 sequences, about 30% seen once. The sequenced material came from blood. The source is a woman at least 80 years old in good health.

This clonotype was seen at least ten times. The rearrangement uses TRBV12-3 or TRBV12-4 and TRBJ2-1, with unresolved D. The CDR3 length is 15 residues. Trimming took off 7 bases at V and 3 bases at J, with 16 bases between the two ends. CDR3 protein: CASNQARSHYNEQFF. DNA for the CDR3: TGTGCCAGCAACCAAGCAAGGTCCCACTACAATGAGCAGTTCTTC.

This chain uses TRBV20-1 with TRBJ2-5, with TRBD2 identical over 9 bases. The J call could be wrong; TRBJ2-7 is a better fit for the DNA end. The CDR3 extends over 16 amino acids. Germline V lookup: CDR1 DFQATT, CDR2 SNEGSKA (reference sequence). The chain's CDR3 is CSARDQRREGHHEQYF. The CDR3 coding sequence is TGCAGTGCTAGAGATCAAAGGCGGGAGGGCCATCACGAGCAGTACTTC.

The sample holds many counts of this clonotype. The chain joins TRBV11-1 to TRBJ2-4; D is ambiguous. CDR3 length equals 13 residues. CDR1 is SGHAT and CDR2 is FQDESV in the germline V gene (reference sequence). V dropped 5 bases and J dropped 4 bases, with 9 bases sitting between them. CDR3 region: CASSPWGKNIQYF. As DNA, the CDR3 is TGTGCCAGCAGCCCTTGGGGTAAAAACATTCAGTACTTC. Supplemented by reference TRBV11-1 and TRBJ2-4, the full variable domain reads EAEVAQSPRYKITEKSQAVAFWCDPISGHATLYWYRQILGQGPELLVQFQDESVVDDSQLPKDRFSAERLKGVDSTLKIQPAELGDSAMYLCASSPWGKNIQYFGAGTRLSVL.

At least ten counts were recorded for this clonotype. The chain joins TRBV30 to TRBJ2-5; D possibly matches TRBD1 or TRBD2 (5 bases each). Trimming stripped 3 bases from V and 5 bases from J, with 16 bases between. From germline, CDR1 is GTSNPN and CDR2 SVGIG (reference sequence). This CDR3 contains 14 residues. Here the CDR3 DNA reads TGTGCCTGGAGACCCGGGACGGTGGTGGAGACCCAGTACTTC. As protein: CAWRPGTVVETQYF. The whole variable domain, remainder taken from reference TRBV30 and TRBJ2-5, is SQTIHQWPATLVQPVGSPLSLECTVEGTSNPNLYWYRQAAGRGLQLLFYSVGIGQISSEVPQNLSASRPQDRQFILSSKKLLLSDSGFYLCAWRPGTVVETQYFGPGTRLLVL.

This clonotype was recorded many times. The chain employs TRBV4-1 and TRBJ1-5; a possible D gene is TRBD1 (5 bases). The CDR3 runs 15 residues. CDR1 is MGHRA, CDR2 YSYEKL, per germline. V was pared by 2 bases and J by 6 bases, with 14 bases between. This chain's CDR3 is CASSQRQDIFQPQHF. The CDR3 DNA sequence: TGCGCCAGCAGCCAACGCCAGGACATCTTTCAGCCCCAGCATTTT.

As regards this clonotype: This may be a read error: a much more frequent sequence differs by one nucleotide. The chain links TRBV2 to TRBJ2-1; TRBD2 matches 8 bases. CDR1 is SNHLY and CDR2 is FYNNEI in the germline V gene. J was trimmed by 13 bases and V by 7 bases; bases with no gene match: 12. The length of the CDR3 is 13 residues. Here the CDR3 reads CASTTGGAETQFF. Here the CDR3 DNA reads TGTGCCAGCACCACCGGGGGGGCAGAGACCCAGTTCTTC.

The rearrangement uses TRBV9 and TRBJ2-3; tentatively, D is TRBD1 or TRBD2 (5 bases each). Trimming pared 7 bases from V and 4 bases from J, leaving 25 bases between. The CDR3 has 17 residues. Germline CDR1 SGDLS, CDR2 YYNGEE. The DNA for the CDR3 is TGTGCCAGCTCACCACCCGCATCCGAGGGGATAGCAGATACGCAGTATTTT. It is translated as CASSPPASEGIADTQYF.

This clonotype occurred a few times. The rearrangement uses TRBV7-9 and TRBJ1-5; maybe TRBD1 (5 bases). The CDR3 loop spans 15 amino acids. Germline lookup yields CDR1 SEHNR and CDR2 FQNEAQ (reference sequence). V was cut by 0 bases and J by 3 bases, with 9 bases left in between. CDR3 sequence: CASSLAGRINQPQHF. The CDR3 nucleotides are TGTGCCAGCAGCTTAGCGGGACGCATCAATCAGCCCCAGCATTTT.

To note about this clonotype: This is likely a read error, given that the CDR3 carries no conserved phenylalanine or tryptophan at its end. The DNA is left out, because the CDR3 cannot be placed on it with certainty; the CDR3 is given as TCRdb lists it. V is TRBV5-1 and J is TRBJ2-6. Germline CDR1 and CDR2: SGHRS and YFSETQ. The CDR3 has 12 residues if both end residues are counted. CDR3 protein: CASHSGANVWNL.

This clonotype has ten or more counts. The chain links TRBV20-1 to TRBJ2-1, with TRBD2 matching 14 bases. This CDR3 region has 15 residues. The ends lost 6 bases at V and 8 bases at J; junction bases unmatched: 9. Germline assignment: CDR1 DFQATT and CDR2 SNEGSKA (reference sequence). Here the CDR3 reads CSAQTSGGASYEQFF. The CDR3 bases are TGCAGTGCACAGACTAGCGGGGGGGCTTCGTATGAGCAGTTCTTC.

The chain recombines TRBV20-1 with TRBJ2-3, with 10 bases lining up with TRBD2. CDR1 is DFQATT, CDR2 SNEGSKA, per germline (reference sequence). After removal of 2 bases from V and 4 bases from J, the junction contained 6 bases not matched to a gene. The CDR3 runs to 15 residues. CDR3 protein: CSARPASGGADTQYF. Here the CDR3 DNA reads TGCAGTGCTAGACCGGCTAGCGGGGGTGCAGATACGCAGTATTTT.

This clonotype was counted many times. The gene calls are TRBV3-1 and TRBJ2-3; 7 positions agree with TRBD1. Germline CDR1 LGHDT, CDR2 YNNKEL (reference sequence). This CDR3 region has 15 residues. Germline trimming cut 5 bases from V and 3 bases from J; bases unmatched to any gene: 8. The CDR3 DNA sequence: TGTGCCAGCAGCTCCGAGGGACAGTCGACAGATACGCAGTATTTT. Residues: CASSSEGQSTDTQYF.

About this clonotype: It may be a read error: a sequence one base away is much more abundant. DNA for the CDR3: TGTGCCAGCAGCGTAGACCCAACCTACAATGAGCAGTACTTC. It yields the protein CASSVDPTYNEQYF. This chain connects TRBV7-2 to TRBJ2-1; D gene unclear. Matching the DNA end better, TRBJ2-7 makes the J call doubtful. CDR1 and CDR2 from the germline V gene are SGHTA and FQGNSA. CDR3 length equals 14 residues.

As for this clonotype: With a much larger clone just one base away, this may be a read error. The V and J genes are TRBV27 and TRBJ2-1; TRBD2 matches at 8 bases. The closer fit of TRBJ2-7 to the DNA end suggests the J call may be wrong. The length of the CDR3 is 16 residues. Germline CDR1 reads MNHEY; CDR2 reads SMNVEV (reference sequence). The CDR3 nucleotides are TGTGCCAGCAGTTTAGGGCTAGCGGGCTCCTACAATGAGCAGTACTTC. Protein: CASSLGLAGSYNEQYF.

The chain uses TRBV30 and TRBJ1-2; TRBD1 matches at 8 bases. Germline V lookup: CDR1 GTSNPN, CDR2 SVGIG (reference sequence). V dropped 3 bases and J dropped 4; count of bases not matched to a gene: 4. This CDR3 has 13 residues. CDR3 in amino acids: CAWRGQEAYGYTF. The CDR3 bases are TGTGCCTGGAGGGGACAGGAGGCCTATGGCTACACCTTC.

This clonotype has at least ten counts. Written as DNA, the CDR3 is TGCAGTGCTAGAGATGTAAAGGACAGCTCGTCCCGTACGCAGTATTTT. Translation gives CSARDVKDSSSRTQYF. This rearrangement joins TRBV20-1 to TRBJ2-3; weak D call: TRBD1 (6 bases). The CDR3 loop spans 16 amino acids. From germline, CDR1 is DFQATT and CDR2 SNEGSKA (reference sequence). V dropped 0 bases and J dropped 8 bases, with 21 bases sitting between them.

This clonotype has more than one count but fewer than ten. This may stem from a read error, because a much larger clone lies one nucleotide away. This chain links TRBV4-1 with TRBJ2-5; 8 bases agree with TRBD2. The tail of the sequence fits TRBJ2-1 better, so the J call may be wrong. CDR3 length: 15 amino acids. Germline-derived CDR1 and CDR2 are MGHRA and YSYEKL. The CDR3 DNA reads as TGCGCCAGCAGCCAGGGAGCGGGAGATACAGAGACCCAGTTCTTC. The encoded protein is CASSQGAGDTETQFF.

The sample holds many counts of this clonotype. The gene calls are TRBV30 and TRBJ2-7; tentatively, D is TRBD2 (5 bases). Germline CDR1 GTSNPN, CDR2 SVGIG (reference sequence). Trimming cost V 1 base and J 4 bases, with 8 bases left between them. The CDR3 totals 12 residues. The CDR3 here is CAWSGTAYEQYF. DNA of the CDR3: TGTGCCTGGAGTGGGACTGCATACGAGCAGTACTTC.

This clonotype was seen ten or more times. V is TRBV7-9 and J is TRBJ2-2; unclear D gene. The CDR3 has 13 residues. Deletions cut 4 bases from V and 6 bases from J, with 9 bases between. Germline-derived CDR1 and CDR2 are SEHNR and FQNEAQ (reference sequence). Written as DNA, the CDR3 is TGTGCCAGCAGCTCGACCGGCGCCGGGGAGCTGTTTTTT. The encoded protein is CASSSTGAGELFF.

This clonotype has just one count. The V gene is TRBV30, the J gene TRBJ1-5, with TRBD1 matching 7 bases. This CDR3 contains 14 residues. V was pared by 1 base and J by 4 bases, with 4 bases of the junction left unmatched. Germline assignment: CDR1 GTSNPN and CDR2 SVGIG (reference sequence). The CDR3 reads CAWSAGGQNQPQHF. The DNA of the CDR3 is TGTGCCTGGAGTGCAGGGGGGCAGAATCAGCCCCAGCATTTT.

As for this clonotype: A read error may be the cause here, since a much bigger clone is one base away. This chain uses TRBV7-9 with TRBJ1-1, with D unclear. The V gene lost 7 bases and the J gene lost 1 base, with 13 bases spanning the gap. From germline, CDR1 is SEHNR and CDR2 FQNEAQ (reference sequence). The CDR3 covers 14 residues. CDR3 DNA sequence: TGTGCCAGCAACCCTCCCATGGCGAACACTGAAGCTTTCTTT. This gives the protein CASNPPMANTEAFF.

To note about this clonotype: A read error may produce the germline difference seen at one junction end. The rearrangement uses TRBV7-2 and TRBJ1-1, with no clear D. CDR1 SGHTA and CDR2 FQGNSA come from the germline V gene. The CDR3 length is 13 residues. The CDR3 coding sequence is TGTGCCAGCGGCTTAGGCCCGAACGCTGAAGCTTTCTTT. It codes for CASGLGPNAEAFF.

Comment on this clonotype: A much more abundant neighbour one base away suggests this may be a read error. The chain employs TRBV7-7 and TRBJ2-7; TRBD1 agrees at 9 bases. CDR1 SSHAT and CDR2 FNYEAQ come from the germline V gene (reference sequence). This CDR3 has 13 amino acids. Unmatched junction bases numbered 9, after V lost 3 bases and J lost 12 bases. The CDR3 is CASSFRDRETRYF. Here the CDR3 DNA reads TGTGCCAGCAGCTTCCGGGACAGGGAGACCCGGTACTTC.

This clonotype was counted many times. CDR3 loop: CAWREDRGPPTNYGYTF. The CDR3 DNA reads as TGTGCCTGGAGAGAGGACAGGGGGCCCCCTACTAACTATGGCTACACCTTC. The chain joins TRBV30 to TRBJ1-2, with 11 bases identical to TRBD1. Trimming cost V 3 bases and J 0 bases; bases outside gene matches: 9. The CDR3 totals 17 residues. Germline V gives CDR1 GTSNPN, CDR2 SVGIG (reference sequence).

This clonotype was counted between two and nine times. V and J are TRBV6-1 and TRBJ1-2; D gene ambiguous. The germline CDR1 and CDR2 sequences are MNHNS and SASEGT. The length of the CDR3 is 15 residues. V lost 4 bases and J 3 bases, leaving 15 bases between the germline ends. This chain's CDR3 is CASSVAGGRDYGYTF. Here the CDR3 DNA reads TGTGCCAGCAGTGTAGCAGGCGGAAGGGACTATGGCTACACCTTC.

This clonotype was observed at least ten times. The gene calls are TRBV9 and TRBJ2-7, with TRBD2 matching 12 bases. V dropped 3 bases and J dropped 7; count of bases not matched to a gene: 8. The germline gives CDR1 SGDLS, CDR2 YYNGEE. This CDR3 has 15 residues. The CDR3 loop reads CASSATLAGGREQYF. The CDR3 bases are TGTGCCAGCAGCGCAACACTAGCGGGGGGTCGGGAGCAGTACTTC.

The V gene is TRBV10-2, the J gene TRBJ2-5; tentatively, D is TRBD1 or TRBD2 (5 bases each). The CDR3 totals 15 residues. The germline V and J ends were trimmed by 3 bases and 2 bases, with 13 bases remaining between them. The V gene's germline CDR1 is WSHSY and CDR2 SAAADI. The DNA for the CDR3 is TGCGCCAGCAGTGATCCGGGGCGCATGCAAGAGACCCAGTACTTC. The encoded protein is CASSDPGRMQETQYF.

This clonotype has ten or more counts. The chain employs TRBV6-5 and TRBJ2-7; 10 positions match TRBD1. After removal of 4 bases from V and 4 bases from J, the junction contained 7 bases not matched to a gene. CDR1 is MNHEY and CDR2 is SVGAGI in the germline V gene. This CDR3 is 15 amino acids long. The CDR3 coding sequence is TGTGCCAGCAGTTCTCCGGGACAGGGGAGGTACGAGCAGTACTTC. The encoded protein is CASSSPGQGRYEQYF.

V and J are TRBV7-2 and TRBJ1-2; a possible D gene is TRBD1 (6 bases). This CDR3 is built from 15 residues. CDR1 SGHTA and CDR2 FQGNSA come from the germline V gene. V lost 5 bases, J lost 5 bases, and 18 bases lay in between. DNA of the CDR3: TGTGCCAGCAGCCGGGGTAGTGGGGGCTTATATGGCTACACCTTC. Its translation is CASSRGSGGLYGYTF.

In its sample, this clonotype was seen a few times. A much larger clone differs from this one at a single base, so this may be a read error. The rearrangement links TRBV20-1 to TRBJ1-4; tentatively, D is TRBD1 (6 bases). Germline V gene sequence: CDR1 DFQATT, CDR2 SNEGSKA (reference sequence). This CDR3 has 13 amino acids. This CDR3 reads CSARKGHYEKRFF. CDR3 bases: TGCAGTGCTAGAAAGGGACACTATGAAAAACGGTTTTTT.